These T cell receptor beta chains were read from a single sample in a study of blood T cell repertoires in COVID-19. The method was immunoSEQ multiplex PCR; TCRdb's version includes in-frame clones alone and lacks a portion of them. Among roughly 95,000 clones listed, about 80% were seen once. The sample taken for sequencing was peripheral blood. These receptors all stem from a man aged 55 to 70 with acute or convalescent COVID-19. The CDR3 runs from the conserved cysteine through the conserved F or W. The D gene is left open where the match is weak. The size of a clone is reported for some rows only, either as once, few or many, or as a class for expanded clones.

d_gene: TRBD1
v_gene: TRBV6-5
j_gene: TRBJ1-1
abundance: NA
CDR3aa: CATAPGGMNTEAFF
CDR3nt: TGTGCCACAGCCCCAGGGGGTATGAACACTGAAGCTTTCTTT

d_gene: TRBD2
v_gene: TRBV12-5
j_gene: TRBJ2-7
abundance: few
CDR3aa: CASGLPGTSPYF
CDR3nt: TGTGCTAGTGGTTTGCCTGGGACTAGCCCGTACTTC

d_gene: NA
v_gene: TRBV24-1
j_gene: TRBJ2-1
abundance: NA
CDR3aa: CATSDHQRAPYNEQFF
CDR3nt: TGTGCCACCAGTGACCATCAGCGGGCCCCCTACAATGAGCAGTTCTTC

d_gene: TRBD1
v_gene: TRBV5-1
j_gene: TRBJ1-1
abundance: NA
CDR3aa: CASSLGQGAHTEAFF
CDR3nt: TGCGCCAGCAGCTTGGGACAGGGGGCTCACACTGAAGCTTTCTTT

d_gene: NA
v_gene: TRBV6-5
j_gene: TRBJ1-2
abundance: NA
CDR3aa: CASSRPGPGRGYTF
CDR3nt: TGTGCCAGCAGTCGGCCGGGACCGGGGAGGGGCTACACCTTC

d_gene: TRBD1
v_gene: TRBV9
j_gene: TRBJ1-1
abundance: NA
CDR3aa: CASSWHPGQGAEAFF
CDR3nt: TGTGCCAGCAGCTGGCACCCGGGACAGGGGGCTGAAGCTTTCTTT

d_gene: TRBD1
v_gene: TRBV29-1
j_gene: TRBJ1-5
abundance: once
CDR3aa: CSTGEYSNQPQHF
CDR3nt: TGCAGCACAGGGGAATATAGCAATCAGCCCCAGCATTTT

d_gene: TRBD1
v_gene: TRBV5-6
j_gene: TRBJ2-5
abundance: once
CDR3aa: CASSGTGVPHQETQYF
CDR3nt: TGTGCCAGCAGCGGGACAGGGGTCCCTCACCAAGAGACCCAGTACTTC

d_gene: TRBD2
v_gene: TRBV7-2
j_gene: TRBJ2-1
abundance: few
CDR3aa: CASSPTRISGRNNEQFF
CDR3nt: TGTGCCAGCAGCCCCACAAGAATAAGCGGGAGGAACAATGAGCAGTTCTTC

d_gene: NA
v_gene: TRBV14
j_gene: TRBJ1-3
abundance: once
CDR3aa: CASSPLITGNTIYF
CDR3nt: TGTGCCAGCAGCCCCCTTATTACTGGAAACACCATATATTTT

d_gene: NA
v_gene: TRBV19
j_gene: TRBJ1-1
abundance: NA
CDR3aa: CASMATEAFF
CDR3nt: TGTGCCAGTATGGCCACTGAAGCTTTCTTT

d_gene: NA
v_gene: TRBV10-3
j_gene: TRBJ2-2
abundance: few
CDR3aa: CAISADSTFTGELFF
CDR3nt: TGTGCCATCAGTGCCGATTCAACTTTCACCGGGGAGCTGTTTTTT

d_gene: TRBD1
v_gene: TRBV6-6
j_gene: TRBJ2-1
abundance: NA
CDR3aa: CASSPQQGAYNEQFF
CDR3nt: TGTGCCAGCAGTCCTCAGCAGGGGGCGTACAATGAGCAGTTCTTC

d_gene: NA
v_gene: TRBV2
j_gene: TRBJ2-2
abundance: NA
CDR3aa: CASSEWTANTGELFF
CDR3nt: TGTGCCAGCAGTGAATGGACAGCGAACACCGGGGAGCTGTTTTTT

d_gene: NA
v_gene: TRBV4-1
j_gene: TRBJ1-5
abundance: NA
CDR3aa: CASSPTGGYQPQHF
CDR3nt: TGCGCCAGCTCACCAACTGGCGGGTATCAGCCCCAGCATTTT

d_gene: NA
v_gene: TRBV24-1
j_gene: TRBJ2-2
abundance: NA
CDR3aa: CATSDYRVTGELFF
CDR3nt: TGTGCCACCAGTGATTATCGGGTCACCGGGGAGCTGTTTTTT

d_gene: NA
v_gene: TRBV15
j_gene: TRBJ1-2
abundance: once
CDR3aa: CATSRDRTEYGYTF
CDR3nt: TGTGCCACCAGCAGAGACCGCACAGAGTATGGCTACACCTTC

d_gene: NA
v_gene: TRBV19
j_gene: TRBJ2-3
abundance: NA
CDR3aa: CASSISRGRLDTQYF
CDR3nt: TGTGCCAGTAGTATAAGTAGAGGGAGACTCGATACGCAGTATTTT

d_gene: TRBD1
v_gene: TRBV24-1
j_gene: TRBJ1-2
abundance: NA
CDR3aa: CATRDRAYGYTF
CDR3nt: TGTGCCACGAGGGACAGGGCCTATGGCTACACCTTC